The 14 T cell receptor beta chains below all came from one sample that was sequenced in a study of blood T cells in healthy people across ages. With a J-beta primer mix and a sample-barcoded 5' primer, a second PCR ran roughly 7 to 11 cycles. From the 5' RACE reads, TCRdb called clonotypes with MiXCR, one entry per CDR3 protein. Of more than 1,400,000 distinct CDR3 sequences in the sample, around 39% are singletons; the top ten hold 7.9%. The sequenced sample consisted of blood. These receptors were taken from a woman in her late teens or twenties in good health.

CDR3 loop: CASSLSRAAPLHF. The CDR3, as DNA: TGTGCCAGCAGTTTATCCAGGGCGGCACCCCTCCACTTT. The chain joins TRBV27 to TRBJ1-6, with a tentative D call TRBD1 (5 bases). CDR1 and CDR2 (germline): MNHEY, SMNVEV (reference sequence). The CDR3 runs 13 residues. Trimming left V 0 bases short and J 11 bases short, with 8 bases between.

This clonotype was seen ten or more times. The chain has TRBV11-2 and TRBJ2-7; TRBD1 or TRBD2 may be the D gene (5 bases each). The germline V gene has CDR1 SGHAT and CDR2 FQNNGV. The CDR3 sequence is 12 residues long. The V gene lost 6 bases and the J gene lost 3 bases, with 9 bases spanning the gap. This chain's CDR3 is CASSRGLYEQYF. For the CDR3, the DNA is TGTGCCAGCAGTCGGGGCCTCTACGAGCAGTACTTC. The full variable domain, with the rest looked up from reference TRBV11-2 and TRBJ2-7, is EAGVAQSPRYKIIEKRQSVAFWCNPISGHATLYWYQQILGQGPKLLIQFQNNGVVDDSQLPKDRFSAERLKGVDSTLKIQPAKLEDSAVYLCASSRGLYEQYFGPGTRLTVT.

This clonotype was seen a single time. The genes are TRBV20-1 and TRBJ2-7; possible D gene TRBD1, 6 bases. The CDR3 sequence is 14 residues long. Trimming cost V 5 bases and J 3 bases, with 17 bases left between them. From germline, CDR1 is DFQATT and CDR2 SNEGSKA (reference sequence). CDR3: CSAPGRGRGYEQYF. The CDR3 DNA reads as TGCAGTGCTCCCGGCCGTGGCAGGGGCTACGAGCAGTACTTC.

This clonotype was counted a single time. The genes are TRBV10-3 and TRBJ1-2; TRBD1 matches 8 bases. V was pared by 4 bases and J by 8 bases, with 9 bases of the junction left unmatched. The germline V gene encodes CDR1 ENHRY and CDR2 SYGVKD. This CDR3 has 14 amino acids. CDR3 in amino acids: CAISGQDRAGGYTF. CDR3 nucleotide sequence: TGTGCCATCAGTGGGCAGGACAGGGCGGGCGGCTACACCTTC.

This rearrangement joins TRBV9 to TRBJ1-6, with D possibly being TRBD1 (6 bases). The CDR3 length is 14 residues. Trimming shortened V by 3 bases and J by 7 bases, and 11 bases separated the two germline ends. Germline V lookup: CDR1 SGDLS, CDR2 YYNGEE. The DNA of the CDR3 is TGTGCCAGCAGCGCTAGGGGGGGGAATTCACCCCTCCACTTT. Its protein product is CASSARGGNSPLHF.

J is TRBJ1-6 and V is TRBV3-1; D is unresolved. The CDR3 is made up of 15 amino acids. V shed 3 bases and J shed 6 bases, with 12 bases lying between them. From germline, CDR1 is LGHDT and CDR2 YNNKEL (reference sequence). CDR3 coding DNA: TGTGCCAGCAGCCACTCGGCAGGCATTAATTCACCCCTCCACTTT. Residues: CASSHSAGINSPLHF.

This clonotype occurred a few times. The chain employs TRBV20-1 and TRBJ1-2, with 9 bases that match TRBD1. V shed 3 bases and J 5 bases; nucleotides not matched to a gene: 7. Germline-derived CDR1 and CDR2 are DFQATT and SNEGSKA (reference sequence). This CDR3 has 14 amino acids. CDR3 residues: CSASYRGQGYGYTF. The CDR3 DNA reads TGCAGTGCTAGCTACAGGGGGCAAGGGTATGGCTACACCTTC.

V gene TRBV5-1 combines with J gene TRBJ2-1; a weak D match, TRBD1 (8 bases). The ends were cut back, 0 bases at V and 15 bases at J, with 22 bases in the middle. Germline assignment: CDR1 SGHRS and CDR2 YFSETQ. The CDR3 contains 15 residues. The CDR3 nucleotides read TGCGCCAGCAGCTTGGGAGCGGGGATTAAGGACAGGGCGTTCTTC. It yields the protein CASSLGAGIKDRAFF. Full variable domain (rest looked up from reference TRBV5-1 and TRBJ2-1): KAGVTQTPRYLIKTRGQQVTLSCSPISGHRSVSWYQQTPGQGLQFLFEYFSETQRNKGNFPGRFSGRQFSNSRSEMNVSTLELGDSALYLCASSLGAGIKDRAFFGPGTRLTVL.

V and J are TRBV7-3 and TRBJ2-5, with 12 bases that match TRBD2. The DNA end lines up better with TRBJ2-7; the J call may be wrong. Germline CDR1 and CDR2: SGHTA and FQGTGA. The CDR3 consists of 15 residues. This chain's CDR3 is CASSSGLAGRTEQYF. CDR3 DNA sequence: TGTGCCAGCAGCTCGGGACTAGCGGGCAGGACCGAGCAGTACTTC.

This clonotype was observed a handful of times. This may stem from a read error, because a much larger clone lies one nucleotide away. The chain links TRBV12-3 or TRBV12-4 to TRBJ2-1; D may be TRBD2 (5 bases). V was clipped by 0 bases and J by 10 bases, with 10 bases between them. This CDR3 comprises 13 residues. For the CDR3, the DNA is TGTGCCAGCAGTTTAGCCTCCGACTACGAGCAGTTCTTC. This translates into CASSLASDYEQFF.

V usage is TRBV3-1 and J usage is TRBJ1-1; maybe TRBD1 (6 bases). The CDR3 is made up of 12 amino acids. Germline V CDR1 and CDR2: LGHDT, YNNKEL (reference sequence). V was trimmed by 2 bases and J by 9 bases, leaving 10 bases between them. The CDR3 DNA sequence: TGTGCCAGCAGCCAATTACAGGGTCAAGCTTTCTTT. The encoded protein is CASSQLQGQAFF.

On this clonotype: A clone one base away is much larger, so this may be a read error. The gene calls are TRBV5-1 and TRBJ1-1; D is uncertain. The CDR3 totals 15 residues. Per the germline V gene, CDR1 is SGHRS and CDR2 is YFSETQ. The CDR3 DNA follows: TGCGACAGCAGCCAACCTCGCAAACCGAACACTGAAGCTTTCTTT. Its protein product is CDSSQPRKPNTEAFF.

As concerns this clonotype: One base away lies a much larger clone, so this may be a sequencing read error. The genes are TRBV4-1 and TRBJ2-7, with 10 nucleotides matching TRBD2. The CDR3 has 17 residues. Trimming removed 0 bases from V and 7 bases from J; junction bases left unmatched: 12. The V gene's germline CDR1 is MGHRA and CDR2 YSYEKL. Written as DNA, the CDR3 is TGCGCCAGCAGCCAAGATCATGGGGCTAGCGGGAGTAATGAGCAGTACTTC. This encodes CASSQDHGASGSNEQYF.

The chain couples TRBV6-5 to TRBJ2-7; D is unresolved. Per germline, CDR1 MNHEY and CDR2 SVGAGI. Trimming took 0 bases from V and 3 from J, leaving 15 bases between them. The CDR3 has 16 amino acids. As DNA, the CDR3 is TGTGCCAGCAGTTACTCACTCTCTTGGGCTTACTACGAGCAGTACTTC. Protein product: CASSYSLSWAYYEQYF.